The next 6 T cell receptor beta chains were all read from a single sample in a study of blood T cell repertoires in COVID-19. Measured with immunoSEQ multiplex PCR; TCRdb has only the in-frame clones, and not every one. The sample has hundreds of thousands of clones; almost 85% are singletons. The sequencing sample was made of PBMCs or T cells enriched from blood (not recorded which). These receptor sequences come from a woman aged 50 to 60 with acute COVID-19.

The rearrangement links TRBV19 to TRBJ1-1, with 10 bases matching TRBD1. From germline, CDR1 is LNHDA and CDR2 SQIVND (reference sequence). V lost 4 bases, J lost 5 bases, and 7 bases stayed unmatched. This CDR3 region has 15 residues. The CDR3 region is CASSTRDRGLTEAFF. The CDR3 DNA reads TGTGCCAGTAGTACTCGAGACAGGGGGCTAACTGAAGCTTTCTTT.

The chain couples TRBV27 to TRBJ1-4; D not resolved. CDR1 and CDR2 (germline): MNHEY, SMNVEV (reference sequence). Deletions cut 4 bases from V and 4 bases from J, with 10 bases between. The CDR3 is made up of 14 amino acids. DNA for the CDR3: TGTGCCAGCAGTTCGAATTACAATAATGAAAAACTGTTTTTT. This codes for CASSSNYNNEKLFF.

In this sample, this clone turned up a few times. The chain couples TRBV5-4 to TRBJ1-1; tentatively, D is TRBD1 (5 bases). CDR1 is SGHNT and CDR2 is YYREEE in the germline V gene (reference sequence). The V and J ends lost 0 bases and 6 bases respectively, with 18 bases between them. The CDR3 is 16 amino acids. CDR3: CASSLVPAGPGAEAFF. As DNA, the CDR3 is TGTGCCAGCAGCTTGGTTCCCGCAGGGCCGGGCGCTGAAGCTTTCTTT.

The CDR3 DNA sequence: TGTGCCAGCAGCCCCTCGGGGGCCTATAATTCACCCCTCCACTTT. The encoded protein is CASSPSGAYNSPLHF. The rearrangement joins TRBV3-1 (or the pseudogene TRBV3-2) to TRBJ1-6, with D possibly matching TRBD1 (5 bases). Trimming cost V 4 bases and J 2 bases, with 9 bases left between them. The CDR3 is made up of 15 amino acids. CDR1 and CDR2 (germline): LGHDT, YNNKEL (reference sequence).

The chain joins TRBV20-1 to TRBJ1-5; D uncertain. Trimming removed 3 bases from V and 0 bases from J, with 15 bases in between. The germline CDR1 and CDR2 sequences are DFQATT and SNEGSKA (reference sequence). The CDR3 is 16 residues long. The CDR3 spells CSASKGGTYSNQPQHF. The CDR3 bases are TGCAGTGCTAGTAAAGGAGGCACTTATAGCAATCAGCCCCAGCATTTT.

The chain is built from TRBV5-6 and TRBJ1-3; no clear D gene. Germline loops: CDR1 SGHDT, CDR2 YYEEEE. The CDR3 is 17 residues long. V was shortened by 0 bases and J by 4 bases, with 17 bases between the two germline ends. This CDR3 is CASSLGETRMRGNTIYF. The CDR3 DNA sequence: TGTGCCAGCAGCTTGGGTGAGACCCGAATGAGGGGAAACACCATATATTTT. Together with reference TRBV5-6 and TRBJ1-3, the CDR3 gives the full variable domain: DAGVTQSPTHLIKTRGQQVTLRCSPKSGHDTVSWYQQALGQGPQFIFQYYEEEERQRGNFPDRFSGHQFPNYSSELNVNALLLGDSALYLCASSLGETRMRGNTIYFGEGSWLTVV.